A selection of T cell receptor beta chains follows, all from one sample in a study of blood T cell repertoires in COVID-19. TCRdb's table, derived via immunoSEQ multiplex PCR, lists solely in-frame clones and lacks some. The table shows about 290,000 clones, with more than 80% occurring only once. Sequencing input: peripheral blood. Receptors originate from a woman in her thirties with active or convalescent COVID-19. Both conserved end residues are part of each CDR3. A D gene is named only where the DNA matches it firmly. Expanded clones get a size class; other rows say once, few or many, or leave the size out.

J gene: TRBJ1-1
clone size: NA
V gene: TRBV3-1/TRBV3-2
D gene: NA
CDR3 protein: CASRPTPDSHSTEAFF
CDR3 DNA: TGTGCCAGCAGACCAACCCCGGACAGCCACTCCACTGAAGCTTTCTTT

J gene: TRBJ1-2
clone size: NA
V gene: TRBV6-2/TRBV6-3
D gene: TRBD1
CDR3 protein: CASSNRQGSLDYTF
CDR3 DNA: TGTGCCAGCAGCAACAGACAGGGGAGTCTGGACTACACCTTC

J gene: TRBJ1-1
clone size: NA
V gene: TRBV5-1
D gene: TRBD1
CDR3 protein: CASSFKGTGTEAFF
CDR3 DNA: TGCGCCAGCAGCTTCAAAGGGACAGGGACTGAAGCTTTCTTT

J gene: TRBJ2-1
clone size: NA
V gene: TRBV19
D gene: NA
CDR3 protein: CASSIGSGGGNEQFF
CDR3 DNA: TGTGCCAGTAGTATCGGGTCTGGCGGAGGCAATGAGCAGTTCTTC

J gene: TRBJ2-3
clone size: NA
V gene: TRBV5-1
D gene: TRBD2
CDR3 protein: CASSLRSSGGLYTSTDTQYF
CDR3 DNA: TGCGCCAGCAGCTTGAGGTCTAGCGGGGGGCTTTATACTAGCACAGATACGCAGTATTTT

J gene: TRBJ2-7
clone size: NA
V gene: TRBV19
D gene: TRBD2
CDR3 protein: CASSIGGGRLEQYF
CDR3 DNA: TGTGCCAGTAGTATCGGCGGGGGGCGTCTCGAGCAGTACTTC

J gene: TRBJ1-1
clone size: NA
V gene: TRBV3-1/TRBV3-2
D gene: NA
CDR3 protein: CASSQGIAPLGPEAFF
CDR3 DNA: TGTGCCAGCAGCCAGGGTATCGCCCCCCTGGGCCCTGAAGCTTTCTTT

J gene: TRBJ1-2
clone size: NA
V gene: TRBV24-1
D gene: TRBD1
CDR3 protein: CATSDPTTGTGDGYTF
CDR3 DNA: TGTGCCACCAGTGATCCCACGACAGGGACGGGGGATGGCTACACCTTC

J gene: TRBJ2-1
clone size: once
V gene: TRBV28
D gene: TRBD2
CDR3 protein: CASSLPGAGADNEQFF
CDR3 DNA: TGTGCCAGCAGCTTACCGGGAGCGGGGGCCGACAATGAGCAGTTCTTC

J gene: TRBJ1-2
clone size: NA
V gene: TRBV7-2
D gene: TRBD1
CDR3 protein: CASSPALDRADGYTF
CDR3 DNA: TGTGCCAGCAGCCCGGCTCTGGACAGGGCGGATGGCTACACCTTC

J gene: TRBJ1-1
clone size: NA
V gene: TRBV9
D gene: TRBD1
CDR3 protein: CASTEGPQGRNTEAFF
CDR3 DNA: TGTGCCAGCACCGAGGGGCCACAGGGGCGGAACACTGAAGCTTTCTTT

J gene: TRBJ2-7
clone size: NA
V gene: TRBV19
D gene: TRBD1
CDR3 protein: CASSKKQGADEQYF
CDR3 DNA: TGTGCCAGTAGTAAGAAACAGGGGGCTGACGAGCAGTACTTC

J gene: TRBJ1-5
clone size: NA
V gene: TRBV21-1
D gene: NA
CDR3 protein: CASSLWGDRGRDQPQHF
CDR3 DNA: TGTGCCAGCAGCCTCTGGGGCGACAGGGGGAGGGATCAGCCCCAGCATTTT

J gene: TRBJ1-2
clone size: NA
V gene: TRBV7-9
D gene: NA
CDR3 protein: CASSPGFYGYTF
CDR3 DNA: TGTGCCAGCAGCCCAGGATTCTATGGCTACACCTTC

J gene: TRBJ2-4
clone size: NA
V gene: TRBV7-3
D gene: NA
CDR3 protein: CASSPPGLDIQYF
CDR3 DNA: TGTGCCAGCAGCCCCCCGGGGTTGGACATTCAGTACTTC

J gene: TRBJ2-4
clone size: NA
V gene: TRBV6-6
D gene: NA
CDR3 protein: CASSFPTRGGNIQYF
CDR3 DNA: TGTGCCAGCAGCTTCCCGACTAGGGGGGGAAACATTCAGTACTTC

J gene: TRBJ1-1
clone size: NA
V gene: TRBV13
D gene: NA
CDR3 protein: CASSLYPQAITEAFF
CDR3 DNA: TGTGCCAGCAGCTTATATCCACAGGCGATCACTGAAGCTTTCTTT

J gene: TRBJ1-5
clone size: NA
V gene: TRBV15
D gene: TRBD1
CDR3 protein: CATSGDRRNQPQHF
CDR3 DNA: TGTGCCACCAGCGGGGACAGGCGCAATCAGCCCCAGCATTTT

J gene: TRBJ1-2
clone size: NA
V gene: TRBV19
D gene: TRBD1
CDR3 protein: CASSISWTGTVNYGYTF
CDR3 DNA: TGTGCCAGTAGTATATCTTGGACAGGGACAGTTAACTATGGCTACACCTTC

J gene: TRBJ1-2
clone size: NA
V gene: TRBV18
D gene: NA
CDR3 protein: CASSPLGGEGYTF
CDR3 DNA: TGTGCCAGCTCACCTCTTGGGGGGGAAGGCTACACCTTC

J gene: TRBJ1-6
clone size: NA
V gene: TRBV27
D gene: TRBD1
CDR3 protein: CASSRLQGGSSYNSPLHF
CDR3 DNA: TGTGCCAGCAGTCGCCTACAGGGGGGCAGCTCCTATAATTCACCCCTCCACTTT

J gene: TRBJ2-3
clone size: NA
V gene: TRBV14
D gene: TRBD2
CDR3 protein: CASTVPGLAGGGVADTQYF
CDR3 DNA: TGTGCCAGCACCGTCCCCGGACTAGCGGGGGGAGGGGTGGCAGATACGCAGTATTTT

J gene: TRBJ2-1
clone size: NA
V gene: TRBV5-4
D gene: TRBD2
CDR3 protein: CASSLKGLAGGPYNEQFF
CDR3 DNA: TGTGCCAGCAGCTTAAAGGGGCTAGCGGGGGGCCCATACAATGAGCAGTTCTTC

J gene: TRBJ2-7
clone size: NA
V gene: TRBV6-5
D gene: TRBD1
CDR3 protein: CASSRQGDKQYF
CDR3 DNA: TGTGCCAGCAGTCGACAGGGGGATAAGCAGTACTTC

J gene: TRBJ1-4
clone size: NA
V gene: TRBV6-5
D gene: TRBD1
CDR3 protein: CASSGTGKEKLFF
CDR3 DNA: TGTGCCAGCTCCGGGACAGGGAAAGAAAAACTGTTTTTT

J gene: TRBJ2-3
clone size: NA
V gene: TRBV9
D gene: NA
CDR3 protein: CASSVVGASTDTQYF
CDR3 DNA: TGTGCCAGCAGCGTAGTTGGGGCTAGCACAGATACGCAGTATTTT

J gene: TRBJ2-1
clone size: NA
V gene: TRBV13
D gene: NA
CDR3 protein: CASGDKVYNEQFF
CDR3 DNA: TGTGCCAGCGGGGACAAAGTGTACAATGAGCAGTTCTTC

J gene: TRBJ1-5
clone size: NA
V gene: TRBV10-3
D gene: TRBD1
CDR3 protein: CAISEANQGARGNQPQHF
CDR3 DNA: TGTGCCATCAGTGAGGCAAATCAGGGGGCGCGAGGCAATCAGCCCCAGCATTTT

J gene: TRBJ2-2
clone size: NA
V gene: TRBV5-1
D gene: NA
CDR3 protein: CASSTGTLNTGELFF
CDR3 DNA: TGCGCCAGCAGCACCGGGACACTGAACACCGGGGAGCTGTTTTTT

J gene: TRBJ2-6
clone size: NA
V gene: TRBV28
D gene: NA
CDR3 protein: CASSLPLASGANVLTF
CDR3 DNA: TGTGCCAGCAGTTTGCCGTTAGCCTCTGGGGCCAACGTCCTGACTTTC

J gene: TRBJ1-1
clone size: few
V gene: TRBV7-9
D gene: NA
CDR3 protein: CASSFGGWSEAFF
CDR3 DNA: TGTGCCAGCAGCTTCGGTGGATGGAGTGAAGCTTTCTTT

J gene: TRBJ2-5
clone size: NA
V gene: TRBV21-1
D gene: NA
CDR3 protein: CASSNPTDWEETQYF
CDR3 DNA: TGTGCCAGCAGCAACCCCACCGACTGGGAAGAGACCCAGTACTTC

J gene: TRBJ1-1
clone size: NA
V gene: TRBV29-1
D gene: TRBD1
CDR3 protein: CSVSRATTGPDTEAFF
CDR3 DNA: TGCAGCGTCTCGCGGGCGACGACAGGGCCGGACACTGAAGCTTTCTTT

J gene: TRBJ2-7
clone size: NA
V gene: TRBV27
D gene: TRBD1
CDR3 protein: CASSSPLQGAVHEQYF
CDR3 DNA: TGTGCCAGCAGTTCACCGCTGCAGGGGGCAGTGCACGAGCAGTACTTC

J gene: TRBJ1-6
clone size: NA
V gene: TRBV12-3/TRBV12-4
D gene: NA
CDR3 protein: CASSLASNSPLHF
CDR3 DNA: TGTGCCAGCAGTTTAGCCTCCAATTCACCCCTCCACTTT